This T cell receptor beta chain was sequenced for a study of shared clonotypes between healthy human individuals. About the research overall: Participating donors consisted of a couple of women and a few men aged 18 to 49.

Of note for this clone: What it binds is unknown.

Naive CD8 isolation took CD45RO-negative cells positively selected for CCR7 and excluded terminally differentiated effector memory CD45RA+ cells. Broader study findings: Sequencing of the sorted subsets was shown by rarefaction to be incomplete despite large depth.

Repertoires were generated with immunoSEQ multiplex PCR, while TCRdb's copy carries only in-frame clones and drops some. The repertoire holds hundreds of thousands of clones, with roughly 98% as singletons. Sequenced input: naive CD8+ T cells sorted from blood. The TCR comes from a man younger than 40 in good health.

Written as DNA, the CDR3 is TGCGCCAGCAGGCTAACCGGGACAGGGGGTGAGCAGTACTTC. As protein: CASRLTGTGGEQYF. The rearrangement joins TRBV5-1 to TRBJ2-7; the match to TRBD1 covers 11 bases. The CDR3 sequence is 14 residues long. Germline loops: CDR1 SGHRS, CDR2 YFSETQ. V lost 5 bases and J lost 7; bases outside the gene matches: 8. The entire variable domain, with the rest obtained from reference TRBV5-1 and TRBJ2-7, is as follows: KAGVTQTPRYLIKTRGQQVTLSCSPISGHRSVSWYQQTPGQGLQFLFEYFSETQRNKGNFPGRFSGRQFSNSRSEMNVSTLELGDSALYLCASRLTGTGGEQYFGPGTRLTVT.